This T cell receptor (beta chain) was found in a study of graft-versus-host responses after intestinal transplantation. Across the whole study: For approximately three years after anti-thymocyte globulin induction, all recipients took tacrolimus and steroids. Study conclusions and caveats: Circulating GvH clones peaking coincided with falling HvG clones soon after transplant. Detected in recipient marrow were GvH clones, some of which were first observed in ileum or blood. Graft-versus-host to host-versus-graft clonal ratios in allografts were high in patients with graft-donor T cell macrochimerism.

The germline V gene has CDR1 MNHNY and CDR2 SVGAGI (reference sequence). V was trimmed by 2 bases and J by 4 bases, leaving 9 bases between them. The CDR3 contains 15 residues. Concerning this clone: Its target is unknown.

Clones were sequenced by immunoSEQ multiplex PCR, and TCRdb holds only the in-frame ones, with some missing. The sample lists about 82,000 clones; around 90% were seen once. V usage is TRBV6-6 and J usage is TRBJ1-6; D may be TRBD1 (5 bases). Here the sequenced sample was unstimulated CD4+ T cells sorted from spleen or lymph node cells, taken before transplant. The TCR originated in a human donor who was the organ donor for an intestinal transplant. The CDR3 sequence is CASSYGQGYNSPLHF. In DNA form, the CDR3 reads TGTGCCAGCAGTTACGGGCAGGGTTATAATTCACCCCTCCACTTT.